The clone carrying this T cell receptor (beta chain) was seen at least ten times. This entry comes from a study of regulatory T cells in long-lasting Graves disease. Study overall: Newly diagnosed Graves' patients had under 3 months of antithyroid drugs.

V shed 2 bases and J shed 9 bases, with 8 bases lying between them. The CDR3 spans 11 residues. Stated time point: newly diagnosed GD, antithyroid drugs for less than 3 months. The authors made the TCR library using RNA they extracted from PBMCs. Library construction for TCR beta used iRepertoire HTBI primers and Arm-PCR of CDR3 regions. TCRdb reprocessed the multiplex PCR reads with MiXCR, giving one entry per CDR3 protein. The sample yields about 320,000 distinct CDR3 sequences, 18% seen once. The chain uses TRBV12-3 or TRBV12-4 and TRBJ2-7, with D possibly TRBD2 on 6 matching bases. The sample in question was peripheral blood mononuclear cells (PBMCs), obtained at new diagnosis, from a patient treated with antithyroid drugs. The sequence was obtained from a female donor with Graves disease. The CDR3 DNA reads TGTGCCAGCAGTTTAAGCGGGCGGCAGTACTTC. Translated, it gives CASSLSGRQYF.